Listed below are T cell receptor beta chains from one sample, sequenced in a study of somatic mutations in cytotoxic T cells in rheumatoid arthritis. Only in-frame clones appear in the TCRdb table, and some are missing; sequencing was by immunoSEQ multiplex PCR. The repertoire consists of about 14,000 clones, with over 70% occurring once and the leading ten covering about 15%. Input material: CD8+ T cells sorted from blood. Receptors originate from an adult with rheumatoid arthritis. Each CDR3 is given with its conserved first and last residue. Fields, in order: V gene, D gene, clone size, J gene, CDR3 DNA, CDR3 protein. D genes are given only for firm matches. Not every row has a clone size; where given, it reads once, few, many or a size class.

TRBV5-1	TRBD1	few	TRBJ1-1	TGCGCCAGCAGCTTGGCCGCAGGGGGCACTGAAGCTTTCTTT	CASSLAAGGTEAFF
TRBV27	TRBD2	-	TRBJ2-1	TGTGCCAGCAGTTCCCCCGTACGGACTAGCGGAAACAATGAGCAGTTCTTC	CASSSPVRTSGNNEQFF
TRBV11-2	TRBD2	-	TRBJ2-3	TGTGCCAGCAGCTTATGGCGGGGGGACAACCCGACCTGG	CASSLWRGDNPTW
TRBV2	-	-	TRBJ1-2	TGTGCCAGCAAGGCCGTGAGTAACTATGGCTACACCTTC	CASKAVSNYGYTF
TRBV2	-	-	TRBJ2-3	TGTGCCAGCAGTGGGGCTACAACTCCTAGCACAGATACGCAGTATTTT	CASSGATTPSTDTQYF
TRBV4-1	-	-	TRBJ1-1	TGCGCCAGCAGCCAAGATAGGGGTGCCCCGGTAATCACTGAAGCTTTCTTT	CASSQDRGAPVITEAFF
TRBV5-3	-	-	TRBJ1-5	TGTGCTCCAGACCGGGCGGGTCAGCCCCAGCATTTT	CAPDRAGQPQHF
TRBV4-1	-	-	TRBJ2-1	TGCGCCAGCAGCCAAAGTAGGGGGGCCGGGAATGAGCAGTTCTTC	CASSQSRGAGNEQFF
TRBV4-1	TRBD2	-	TRBJ2-5	TGCGCCAGCAGCCAAGATTGGTCGGGGGGGCCGGAGACCCAGTACTTC	CASSQDWSGGPETQYF
TRBV11-1	TRBD1	medium-sized	TRBJ1-6	TGTGCCAGCAGCTTATCAGGGGGGGGCACACCCCTCCACTTT	CASSLSGGGTPLHF
TRBV10-2	TRBD2	once	TRBJ2-5	TGCGCCAGCATGAGTCTAGCGGGGGGGCCTGGAGAGACCCAGTACTTC	CASMSLAGGPGETQYF
TRBV5-5	-	-	TRBJ1-1	TGTGCCAGCAGCTTGGGGCTGGGCACTGAAGCTTTCTTT	CASSLGLGTEAFF
TRBV2	TRBD1	-	TRBJ1-1	TGTGCCATTGGACAGGGTGGAACTGAAGCTTTCTTT	CAIGQGGTEAFF
TRBV20-1	-	-	TRBJ1-1	TGCAGTGCAAGGATGAACACTGAAGCTTTCTTT	CSARMNTEAFF
TRBV5-6	-	-	TRBJ1-1	TGTGCCAGCAGCCCCATGTATGGGGCACCCCAGGGCTCTGAAGCTTTCTTT	CASSPMYGAPQGSEAFF
TRBV15	-	-	TRBJ1-1	TGTGCCACCAGCAGAGAGGCGATTACAGTGAACACTGAAGCTTTCTTT	CATSREAITVNTEAFF
TRBV29-1	-	-	TRBJ2-2	TGCAGCGTTGTGAGGGAGAACACCGGGGAGCTGTTTTTT	CSVVRENTGELFF
TRBV29-1	-	-	TRBJ2-7	TGCAGCGTTGATGATGGGGTGGACGAGCAGTACTTC	CSVDDGVDEQYF
TRBV6-4	TRBD2	-	TRBJ2-1	TGTGCCACCTCGGGGGGGCCGAATGAGCAGTTCTTC	CATSGGPNEQFF
TRBV27	-	-	TRBJ2-7	TGTGCCAGCAGTCCCTCCTACGAGCAGTACTTC	CASSPSYEQYF
TRBV28	-	-	TRBJ1-1	TGTGCCAGCAGTTCCGATAGACCTGAAGCTTTCTTT	CASSSDRPEAFF
TRBV29-1	-	-	TRBJ2-1	TGCAGCGGGGACCTCTACAATGAGCAGTTCTTC	CSGDLYNEQFF
TRBV2	-	-	TRBJ2-7	TGTGCCAGCAGTGGTGTCAGCCACTACGAGCAGTACTTC	CASSGVSHYEQYF
TRBV2	TRBD2	few	TRBJ2-7	TGTGCCAGCAGCCTAATAGAACTAGCGGGATCACCCTACGAGCAGTACTTC	CASSLIELAGSPYEQYF
TRBV28	-	-	TRBJ2-4	TGTGCCAGCAGTTTACCCCAGGGACCCAAAAACATTCAGTACTTC	CASSLPQGPKNIQYF